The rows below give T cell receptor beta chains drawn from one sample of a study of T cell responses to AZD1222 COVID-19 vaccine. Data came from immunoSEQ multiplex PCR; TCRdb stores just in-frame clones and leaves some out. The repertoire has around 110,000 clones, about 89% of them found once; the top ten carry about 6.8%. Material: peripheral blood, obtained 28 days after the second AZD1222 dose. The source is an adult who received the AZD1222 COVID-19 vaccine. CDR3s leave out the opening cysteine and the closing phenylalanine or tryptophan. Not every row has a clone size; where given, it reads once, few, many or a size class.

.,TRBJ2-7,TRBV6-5,ASSPPGTRDYEQY
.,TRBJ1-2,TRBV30,AWSAQGANYGYT
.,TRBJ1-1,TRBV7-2,ASSLLAPGGTEAF
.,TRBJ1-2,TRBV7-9,ASSSTGFNYGYT
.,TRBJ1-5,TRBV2,ASTPGRANQPQH
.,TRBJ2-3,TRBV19,ASSWIQGSRTDTQY
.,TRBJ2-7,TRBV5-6,ASSPGYGTYEQY
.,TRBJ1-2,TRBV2,ASSGGQGVRVYGYT
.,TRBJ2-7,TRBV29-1,SVGSKVGEQY
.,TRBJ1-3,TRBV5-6,ASSLDRNTIY
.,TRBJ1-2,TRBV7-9,ASSPGQTQGGYT
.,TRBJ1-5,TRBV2,ASSEAVGRGPEPQH
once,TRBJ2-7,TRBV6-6,ASRPGTDGEQY
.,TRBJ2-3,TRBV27,ASSSLGGYTDTQY
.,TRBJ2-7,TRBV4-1,ASSQGAPVWGSYEQY
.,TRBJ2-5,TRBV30,AWSPGLRETQY
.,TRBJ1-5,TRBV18,ASSPDRGGQPQH
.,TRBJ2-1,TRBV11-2,ASSLWGPENEQF
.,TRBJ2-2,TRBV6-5,ASRSGTGRTGELF
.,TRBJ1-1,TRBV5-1,ASSPGSANTEAF
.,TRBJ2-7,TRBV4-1,ASSQKFGSYSYEQY
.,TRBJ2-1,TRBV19,ASSGLDIYNEQF
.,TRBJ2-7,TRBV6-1,ASSEAQSGLYEQY
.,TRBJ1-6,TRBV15,ATKDPNSPLH
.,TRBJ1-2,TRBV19,ASSVGSGYGYT
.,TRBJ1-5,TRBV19,ASSDFPGLVNQPQH
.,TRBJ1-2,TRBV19,ASSETGRSNYGYT
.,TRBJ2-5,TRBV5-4,ASSLAQETQY
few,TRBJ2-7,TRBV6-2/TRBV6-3,ASSYVGEQY
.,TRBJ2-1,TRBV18,ASSPAQGLPSYNEQF
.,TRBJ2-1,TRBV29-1,SVEGDKNNEQF
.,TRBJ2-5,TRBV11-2,ASSPGIQETQY
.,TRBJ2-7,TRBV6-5,ASSSWDKTYEQY
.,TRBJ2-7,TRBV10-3,ASWDRGHEQY
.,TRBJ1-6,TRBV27,ASSFVGPIFGSYNSPLH
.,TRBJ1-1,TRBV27,ASSSPGQLNTEAF
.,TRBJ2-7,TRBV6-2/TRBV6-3,ASSYAGGSYEQY
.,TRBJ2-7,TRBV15,ATSRYYSQGAAEQY
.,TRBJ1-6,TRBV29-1,SVRTGYNSPLH
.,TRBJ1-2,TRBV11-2,ASSPGQGYNGYT
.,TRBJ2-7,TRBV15,ATSRERTVSYEQY
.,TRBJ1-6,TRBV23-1,ASSQSWEGCVPYNSPLH
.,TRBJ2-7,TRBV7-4,ASSPREWNAYEQY
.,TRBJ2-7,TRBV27,ASSYRAWDEQY
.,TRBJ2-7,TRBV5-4,ASSLPGQGNEQY